The next 8 T cell receptor beta chains were all read from a single sample in a study of T cells after posttransplantation cyclophosphamide. Assay: immunoSEQ multiplex PCR; the TCRdb copy retains only in-frame clones and omits some. The table lists 45,000 to 55,000 clones, no singletons, with 2% to 2.5% in the top ten. Sample: PBMCs. The receptor set was obtained from a man aged 40-55 years in good health, CMV-negative, and a related stem cell transplant donor.

This clone is medium-sized by share. The chain combines TRBV27 with TRBJ1-5, with D perhaps TRBD1 (6 bases). Germline V gene sequence: CDR1 MNHEY, CDR2 SMNVEV (reference sequence). Trimming took 8 bases from V and 7 from J, leaving 18 bases between them. CDR3 length: 14 residues. The CDR3 here is CASSQGRGWQPQHF. For the CDR3, the DNA is TGTGCCAGCTCTCAGGGGAGAGGGTGGCAGCCCCAGCATTTT.

This clone has a count of ten or more. The V and J genes are TRBV30 and TRBJ2-1, with D tentatively TRBD2 (5 bases). Germline V gene lookup returns CDR1 GTSNPN and CDR2 SVGIG (reference sequence). V lost 5 bases and J lost 5, with 10 bases in between. This CDR3 spans 12 amino acids. As DNA, the CDR3 is TGTGCCTGGGTGGACTCTGACAATGAGCAGTTCTTC. Encoded protein: CAWVDSDNEQFF.

This clone was seen ten or more times. The chain employs TRBV7-9 and TRBJ2-3; possibly TRBD1 for D (5 bases). Deletions cut 4 bases from V and 12 bases from J, with 17 bases between. This CDR3 region has 13 residues. CDR1 is SEHNR and CDR2 is FQNEAQ in the germline V gene (reference sequence). CDR3 nucleotide sequence: TGTGCCAGCAGCTGGGGCGGCCGGGCCGATCAGTATTTT. Translated: CASSWGGRADQYF.

This clone has a count of ten or more. V is TRBV5-1 and J is TRBJ2-2; D gene ambiguous. There are 17 residues in the CDR3. Trimming stripped 2 bases from V and 0 bases from J, with 14 bases between. Germline V gene lookup returns CDR1 SGHRS and CDR2 YFSETQ. The CDR3 is CASSLVPLRTNTGELFF. The CDR3 region has the DNA TGCGCCAGCAGCTTAGTTCCCTTGCGCACGAACACCGGGGAGCTGTTTTTT.

The table lists this clone with many counts. The chain carries TRBV5-1 and TRBJ2-1; TRBD2 matches 8 bases. Germline CDR1 reads SGHRS; CDR2 reads YFSETQ. V lost 0 bases, J lost 13 bases, and 3 bases stayed unmatched. The length of the CDR3 is 12 residues. In DNA form, the CDR3 reads TGCGCCAGCAGCTTGGAGGGGACTAGTCAGTTCTTC. Translated: CASSLEGTSQFF.

This clone has ten or more counts. The chain employs TRBV7-2 and TRBJ2-5; TRBD1 might be the D (5 bases). Germline V gene sequence: CDR1 SGHTA, CDR2 FQGNSA. The CDR3 contains 14 residues. Trimming cost V 6 bases and J 2 bases, with 13 bases left between them. The CDR3 region is CASSRDGQQETQYF. CDR3 in DNA: TGTGCCAGCAGTCGAGACGGACAACAAGAGACCCAGTACTTC.

This clone has just a few counts. The chain employs TRBV15 and TRBJ2-3, with 8 bases identical to TRBD2. J gave up 0 bases and V 1 base, and 3 bases lay outside the gene matches. The CDR3 is made up of 16 amino acids. In germline, CDR1 is LNHNV, CDR2 YYDKDF (reference sequence). The CDR3 loop is CATSRGASGSTDTQYF. In nucleotides, the CDR3 is TGTGCCACCAGCAGAGGGGCTAGCGGGAGCACAGATACGCAGTATTTT. Together with reference TRBV15 and TRBJ2-3, the CDR3 gives the full variable domain: DAMVIQNPRYQVTQFGKPVTLSCSQTLNHNVMYWYQQKSSQAPKLLFHYYDKDFNNEADTPDNFQSRRPNTSFCFLDIRSPGLGDTAMYLCATSRGASGSTDTQYFGPGTRLTVL.

This clone was seen repeatedly, ten times or more. The chain has TRBV19 and TRBJ2-1; D unclear. V was clipped by 1 base and J by 7 bases, with 5 bases between them. The CDR3 loop spans 12 amino acids. CDR1 is LNHDA and CDR2 is SQIVND in the germline V gene (reference sequence). CDR3 region: CASSIGVNEQFF. CDR3 in DNA: TGTGCCAGTAGTATAGGCGTGAATGAGCAGTTCTTC.